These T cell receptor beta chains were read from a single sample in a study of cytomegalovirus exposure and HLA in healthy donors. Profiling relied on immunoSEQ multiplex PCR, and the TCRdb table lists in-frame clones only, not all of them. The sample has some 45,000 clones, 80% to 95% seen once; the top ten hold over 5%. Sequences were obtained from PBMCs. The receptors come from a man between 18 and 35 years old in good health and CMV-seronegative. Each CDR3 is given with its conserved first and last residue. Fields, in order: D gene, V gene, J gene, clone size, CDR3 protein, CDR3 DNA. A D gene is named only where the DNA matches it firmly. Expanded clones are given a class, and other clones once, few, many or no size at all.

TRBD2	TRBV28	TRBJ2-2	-	CASSYGLAGPNTGELFF	TGTGCCAGCAGCTACGGACTAGCGGGACCTAACACCGGGGAGCTGTTTTTT
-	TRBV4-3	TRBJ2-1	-	CASSHPAQGAEQFF	TGCGCCAGCAGCCACCCCGCCCAGGGTGCTGAGCAGTTCTTC
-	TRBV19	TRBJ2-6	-	CASSLQGTGANVLTF	TGTGCCAGTAGTCTCCAGGGAACTGGGGCCAACGTCCTGACTTTC
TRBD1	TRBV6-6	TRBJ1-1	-	CASRIDRVGTEAFF	TGTGCCAGCAGGATAGACAGGGTCGGGACTGAAGCTTTCTTT
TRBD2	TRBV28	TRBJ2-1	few	CASSLWPGLRLAGGFTDNEQFF	TGTGCCAGCAGTTTATGGCCGGGCCTTCGCTTAGCGGGAGGTTTTACCGACAATGAGCAGTTCTTC
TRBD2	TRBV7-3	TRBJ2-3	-	CASSPLASGGADTQYF	TGTGCCAGCAGCCCCCTGGCGAGCGGGGGGGCAGATACGCAGTATTTT
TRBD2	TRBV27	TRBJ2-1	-	CASSLEVAGGDYNEQFF	TGTGCCAGCAGTTTAGAGGTAGCGGGAGGAGATTACAATGAGCAGTTCTTC
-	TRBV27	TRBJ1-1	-	CASSFRSGNTEAFF	TGTGCCAGCAGTTTTCGATCGGGGAACACTGAAGCTTTCTTT
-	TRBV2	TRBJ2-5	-	CASSIQGTQYF	TGTGCCAGCAGCATACAGGGGACCCAGTACTTC
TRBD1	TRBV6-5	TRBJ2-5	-	CASRAPGQNQETQYF	TGTGCCAGCAGAGCGCCGGGACAGAATCAAGAGACCCAGTACTTC
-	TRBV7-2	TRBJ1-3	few	CASSLVGHLYF	TGTGCCAGCAGCTTAGTAGGACACCTATATTTT
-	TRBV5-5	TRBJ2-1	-	CASSLAASWVQFF	TGTGCCAGCAGCTTGGCGGCTAGCTGGGTGCAGTTCTTC
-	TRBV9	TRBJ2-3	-	CASSVTSGSTDTQYF	TGTGCCAGCAGCGTAACCAGCGGGTCCACAGATACGCAGTATTTT
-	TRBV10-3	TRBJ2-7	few	CAISEKSYEQYF	TGTGCCATCAGTGAGAAGAGCTACGAGCAGTACTTC
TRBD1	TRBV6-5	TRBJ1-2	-	CASSSQGTGTGYGYTF	TGTGCCAGCAGTTCCCAGGGAACCGGGACAGGGTATGGCTACACCTTC
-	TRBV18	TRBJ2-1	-	CASSPGGASVNEQFF	TGTGCCAGCTCACCAGGGGGCGCGTCAGTCAATGAGCAGTTCTTC
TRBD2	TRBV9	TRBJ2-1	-	CASSGSGVRYNEQFF	TGTGCCAGCAGCGGTAGCGGGGTTAGATACAATGAGCAGTTCTTC
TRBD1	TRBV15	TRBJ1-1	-	CATSQRVGLLLWGQGGEAFF	TGTGCCACCAGCCAGAGGGTAGGGCTCCTATTGTGGGGACAGGGAGGAGAAGCTTTCTTT
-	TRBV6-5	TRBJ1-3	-	CASRFQGNTIYF	TGTGCCAGCAGATTCCAGGGAAACACCATATATTTT
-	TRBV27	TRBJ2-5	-	CASSPTRQYQETQYF	TGTGCCAGCAGCCCCACTCGACAGTACCAAGAGACCCAGTACTTC
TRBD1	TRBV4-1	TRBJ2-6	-	CASRHLPGQGSGGANVLTF	TGCGCCAGCAGACACCTTCCGGGACAGGGGTCGGGTGGGGCCAACGTCCTGACTTTC
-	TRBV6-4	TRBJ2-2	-	CASSHGQNTGELFF	TGTGCCAGCAGTCACGGACAGAACACCGGGGAGCTGTTTTTT
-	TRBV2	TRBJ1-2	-	CASRKEEGPTNYGYTF	TGTGCCAGCCGTAAGGAGGAGGGGCCCACTAACTATGGCTACACCTTC
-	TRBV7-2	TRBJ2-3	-	CASGGDTDTQYF	TGTGCCAGCGGAGGGGACACAGATACGCAGTATTTT
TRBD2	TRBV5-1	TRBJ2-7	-	CASSPDRLAGGQTGWYEQYF	TGCGCCAGCAGCCCGGATAGACTAGCGGGAGGCCAAACGGGATGGTACGAGCAGTACTTC
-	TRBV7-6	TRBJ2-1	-	CASSLAIASALNEQFF	TGTGCCAGCAGCTTAGCAATAGCTAGTGCCCTCAATGAGCAGTTCTTC
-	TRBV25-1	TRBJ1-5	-	CASSGWGGDPNQPQHF	TGTGCCAGCAGTGGGTGGGGGGGGGATCCCAATCAGCCCCAGCATTTT